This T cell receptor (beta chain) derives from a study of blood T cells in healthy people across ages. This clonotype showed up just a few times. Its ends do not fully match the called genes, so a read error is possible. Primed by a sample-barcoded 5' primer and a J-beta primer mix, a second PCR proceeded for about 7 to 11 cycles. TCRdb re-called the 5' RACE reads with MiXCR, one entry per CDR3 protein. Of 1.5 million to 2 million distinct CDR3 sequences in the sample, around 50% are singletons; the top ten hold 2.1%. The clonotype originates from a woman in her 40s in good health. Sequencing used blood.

CDR3 nucleotide sequence: TGTGCCAGCAGTTACAGGCCCCCCCGGAGCTCTGGGGCCAACGTTCTGACTTTC. Translation gives CASSYRPPRSSGANVLTF. The V call is TRBV6-5, the J call TRBJ2-6; D might be TRBD1 (5 bases). CDR1 and CDR2 from the germline V gene are MNHEY and SVGAGI. CDR3 length: 18 residues.